The clone carrying this TCR beta chain rates as medium-sized (0.01 to 0.1%). These data come from a study of immune heterogeneity within non-small cell lung tumors. Template came from bulk tumor genomic DNA, at around 600 ng per sample. Several biopsies were spaced far apart within each primary tumor and obtained as surgery took place. Curative surgery was undertaken by patients, who had untreated, newly diagnosed non-small cell lung cancer. Donor patients had newly diagnosed non-small cell lung cancer and were having surgery with curative intent. Amplification of TCR beta CDR3 was performed by multiplex PCR with 32 V and 13 J primers. TCRdb re-derived calls from the multiplex PCR reads in MiXCR, one entry per CDR3 protein. Of 3,500 to 4,500 distinct CDR3 sequences listed, 25% to 30% are singletons. Germline assignment: CDR1 GTSNPN and CDR2 SVGIG (reference sequence). CDR3 length: 15 amino acids. Unmatched junction bases numbered 5, after V lost 0 bases and J lost 6 bases.

This chain links TRBV30 with TRBJ1-5; 10 bases agree with TRBD1. This clonotype was sampled from a man aged 60 to 75 with non-small cell lung cancer. Input material: lung tumor tissue. CDR3 sequence reads: CAWSVPGQGSQPQHF. The CDR3 bases are TGTGCCTGGAGTGTACCGGGACAGGGGTCTCAGCCCCAGCATTTT.